This T cell receptor (beta chain) was profiled in a study of T cells in localized non-small cell lung cancer. Points from the study as a whole: Elevated circulating T cell density in blood was associated with longer overall survival. Because sequencing included only one region (of the tumor), heterogeneity remains possible. Adjacent uninvolved lung had the highest clonality, suggesting focused antigen responses.

Germline CDR1 reads SGHDT; CDR2 reads YYEEEE. The CDR3 is 17 residues long. Trimming at V came to 2 bases and at J to 2 bases, leaving 8 bases not matched to a gene. The assay was immunoSEQ multiplex PCR, and TCRdb's table has in-frame clones only and misses some. The sample lists just under 80,000 clones; around 82% were seen once. There are a few counts of this clone. What it binds is not known. The chain couples TRBV5-6 to TRBJ2-1; 9 nucleotides match TRBD1. Sequences were derived from peripheral blood, sampled before any cancer treatment. This sequence originates from a female donor at least 60 years old with stage I lung adenocarcinoma. The CDR3 DNA reads as TGTGCCAGCAGCTTAGAAGCCTGGACAGGGGCCTACAATGAGCAGTTCTTC. This gives the protein CASSLEAWTGAYNEQFF.